The 23 T cell receptor beta chains below were found in one sample sequenced in a study of blood T cell repertoires in COVID-19. The method was immunoSEQ multiplex PCR; TCRdb's version includes in-frame clones alone and lacks a portion of them. Seen here are roughly 250,000 clones, approximately 84% observed once, and the top ten hold 3% to 4%. Specimen: PBMCs or T cells enriched from blood (not recorded which). These receptor sequences come from a woman between 40 and 55 years old with acute COVID-19.

V usage is TRBV19 and J usage is TRBJ1-2; D not certain. CDR1 is LNHDA and CDR2 is SQIVND in the germline V gene (reference sequence). Trimming took off 1 base at V and 3 bases at J, with 6 bases between the two ends. The CDR3 length is 13 residues. The CDR3, as DNA: TGTGCCAGTAGTATAGGACTCTACTATGGCTACACCTTC. This codes for CASSIGLYYGYTF.

The chain joins TRBV5-1 to TRBJ2-1, with D perhaps matching TRBD1 (5 bases). CDR3 length: 15 amino acids. Trimming shortened V by 0 bases and J by 5 bases, and 12 bases separated the two germline ends. Germline CDR1 reads SGHRS; CDR2 reads YFSETQ. The CDR3 protein is CASSLGGERNNEQFF. The CDR3 nucleotides read TGCGCCAGCAGCTTGGGGGGCGAGCGCAACAATGAGCAGTTCTTC.

The V and J genes are TRBV13 and TRBJ1-2; 8 bases agree with TRBD1. With V trimmed by 2 bases and J by 8 bases, 7 bases remained unmatched. Germline V gene data show CDR1 as PRHDT and CDR2 as FYEKMQ (reference sequence). The CDR3 extends over 14 amino acids. CDR3 sequence reads: CASSLRTGLRGYTF. CDR3 nucleotides: TGTGCCAGCAGCTTAAGGACAGGGCTGAGAGGCTACACCTTC.

The J gene is TRBJ2-7, the V gene TRBV7-9; TRBD1 might be the D (6 bases). From germline, CDR1 is SEHNR and CDR2 FQNEAQ (reference sequence). V lost 5 bases and J 4 bases, leaving 21 bases between the germline ends. CDR3 length equals 16 residues. The CDR3 here is CASSLRTSRGTYEQYF. The CDR3 coding sequence is TGTGCCAGCAGCCTACGAACGAGCAGGGGAACTTACGAGCAGTACTTC.

This sequence joins TRBV7-9 and TRBJ2-1; the D gene is possibly TRBD1 (5 bases). CDR3 length: 13 residues. V lost 5 bases and J 4 bases, leaving 9 bases between the germline ends. Germline lookup yields CDR1 SEHNR and CDR2 FQNEAQ (reference sequence). The CDR3 sequence is CASSADSYNEQFF. DNA of the CDR3: TGTGCCAGCAGCGCAGACAGTTACAATGAGCAGTTCTTC. Full variable domain (remainder filled in from reference TRBV7-9 and TRBJ2-1): DTGVSQNPRHKITKRGQNVTFRCDPISEHNRLYWYRQTLGQGPEFLTYFQNEAQLEKSRLLSDRFSAERPKGSFSTLEIQRTEQGDSAMYLCASSADSYNEQFFGPGTRLTVL.

This clone was counted only a few times. This rearrangement joins TRBV11-3 to TRBJ2-2; a possible D gene is TRBD1 (8 bases). The CDR3 runs 18 residues. CDR1 SGHNT and CDR2 YENEEA come from the germline V gene. The V gene lost 1 base and the J gene lost 0 bases, with 15 bases spanning the gap. Here the CDR3 reads CASSLADRGLTNTGELFF. The CDR3 DNA reads as TGTGCCAGCAGCTTAGCCGACAGGGGACTAACGAACACCGGGGAGCTGTTTTTT. Drawing the rest from reference TRBV11-3 and TRBJ2-2, the complete variable domain is EAGVVQSPRYKIIEKKQPVAFWCNPISGHNTLYWYLQNLGQGPELLIRYENEEAVDDSQLPKDRFSAERLKGVDSTLKIQPAELGDSAVYLCASSLADRGLTNTGELFFGEGSRLTVL.

This clone has only one observation. The chain is built from TRBV9 and TRBJ2-1; D not certain. This CDR3 is 13 amino acids long. Trimming took off 0 bases at V and 6 bases at J, with 7 bases between the two ends. Germline V gene data show CDR1 as SGDLS and CDR2 as YYNGEE. The CDR3 protein is CASSVGALNEQFF. The CDR3 region has the DNA TGTGCCAGCAGCGTAGGCGCTCTCAATGAGCAGTTCTTC.

The chain links TRBV5-1 to TRBJ2-1; D may be TRBD1 (5 bases). Germline loops: CDR1 SGHRS, CDR2 YFSETQ. V lost 0 bases and J 4 bases, leaving 11 bases between the germline ends. The CDR3 has 15 amino acids. CDR3 protein: CASSLGAGPYNEQFF. The CDR3 region has the DNA TGCGCCAGCAGCTTGGGGGCAGGGCCTTACAATGAGCAGTTCTTC.

The chain is built from TRBV24-1 and TRBJ1-2; 7 bases map to TRBD1. This CDR3 contains 14 residues. Germline assignment: CDR1 KGHDR and CDR2 SFDVKD. V lost 3 bases to trimming and J lost 7 bases; unmatched junction nucleotides: 7. CDR3 residues: CATSDRDRVFGYTF. CDR3 sequence (DNA): TGTGCCACCAGTGATCGAGACAGGGTTTTTGGCTACACCTTC.

V is TRBV3-1 (or the pseudogene TRBV3-2) and J is TRBJ2-1; 7 bases fit TRBD2. CDR1 and CDR2 (germline): LGHDT, YNNKEL (reference sequence). V lost 1 base, J lost 6 bases, and 9 bases stayed unmatched. This CDR3 is 16 amino acids long. CDR3 loop: CASSQVGGRAGNEQFF. The CDR3 DNA is TGTGCCAGCAGCCAAGTAGGTGGGAGGGCGGGCAATGAGCAGTTCTTC.

V and J are TRBV2 and TRBJ1-4, with D possibly matching TRBD1 (5 bases). Germline V CDR1 and CDR2: SNHLY, FYNNEI. The CDR3 covers 14 residues. V was trimmed by 7 bases and J by 1 base, leaving 10 bases between them. CDR3 sequence reads: CASIRDRTNEKLFF. The CDR3 DNA reads TGTGCCAGCATCAGGGATCGAACTAATGAAAAACTGTTTTTT.

The CDR3 region is CASSGGTDTQYF. Written as DNA, the CDR3 is TGTGCCAGCAGTGGAGGCACAGATACGCAGTATTTT. The J gene is TRBJ2-3, the V gene TRBV2; no reliable D call. This CDR3 has 12 amino acids. Germline CDR1 reads SNHLY; CDR2 reads FYNNEI. V was pared by 4 bases and J by 1 base, with 3 bases between.

This clone was seen only once. This chain joins TRBV13 and TRBJ1-5; D is ambiguous. Trimming took off 4 bases at V and 7 bases at J, with 14 bases between the two ends. This CDR3 has 14 amino acids. The germline V gene has CDR1 PRHDT and CDR2 FYEKMQ (reference sequence). The CDR3 is CASSSFSGGQPQHF. Here the CDR3 DNA reads TGTGCCAGCAGCTCCTTCTCAGGAGGGCAGCCCCAGCATTTT.

The rearrangement links TRBV5-3 to TRBJ2-5; D might be TRBD1 (6 bases). TRBV5-3 is sorted into the ORF group, with uncertain function. There are 15 residues in the CDR3. The germline V and J ends were trimmed by 0 bases and 3 bases, with 12 bases remaining between them. The CDR3: CARSLVGTPKETQYF. The CDR3 coding sequence is TGTGCCAGAAGCTTGGTGGGGACACCGAAAGAGACCCAGTACTTC.

The table lists this clone with a count of one. CDR3 region: CASRDPRDEKLFF. Here the CDR3 DNA reads TGTGCCAGCAGAGATCCTCGAGATGAAAAACTGTTTTTT. The genes are TRBV6-5 and TRBJ1-4; D uncertain. Per germline, CDR1 MNHEY and CDR2 SVGAGI. Trimming took 6 bases from V and 6 from J, leaving 11 bases between them. The CDR3 is 13 amino acids.

The chain employs TRBV19 and TRBJ1-1; no definite D call. The CDR3 loop spans 12 amino acids. V lost 5 bases, J lost 6 bases, and 10 bases lay in between. Germline CDR1 is LNHDA and CDR2 is SQIVND (reference sequence). CDR3 nucleotides: TGTGCCAGTAGTTTCGGGGTTTCTGAAGCTTTCTTT. Amino acids: CASSFGVSEAFF.

The J gene is TRBJ2-7, the V gene TRBV6-1; 11 nucleotides line up with TRBD2. From germline, CDR1 is MNHNS and CDR2 SASEGT. V shed 2 bases, J shed 7 bases, and the junction held 7 bases outside the gene matches. This CDR3 has 15 residues. The CDR3 reads CASSETSGGREEQYF. The CDR3 DNA reads TGTGCCAGCAGTGAAACTAGCGGGGGACGTGAGGAGCAGTACTTC.

This clone appeared once. The V call is TRBV9, the J call TRBJ1-2, with D maybe TRBD1 (5 bases). Trimming left V 2 bases short and J 4 bases short, with 15 bases between. Germline V gene data show CDR1 as SGDLS and CDR2 as YYNGEE. The CDR3 contains 15 residues. CDR3 nucleotide sequence: TGTGCCAGCAGCGTGTCGTCAGGGATTGGCTATGGCTACACCTTC. Amino acids: CASSVSSGIGYGYTF.

This clone was seen only once. The chain links TRBV5-1 to TRBJ2-7; 7 positions agree with TRBD2. Germline CDR1 is SGHRS and CDR2 is YFSETQ. V shed 2 bases and J 6 bases; nucleotides not matched to a gene: 8. There are 14 residues in the CDR3. The CDR3 here is CASSFRLAQAEQYF. The CDR3 nucleotides read TGCGCCAGCAGCTTCCGACTAGCCCAGGCCGAGCAGTACTTC.

The chain uses TRBV19 and TRBJ1-2; D not certain. Trimming took 3 bases from V and 5 from J, leaving 16 bases between them. The germline CDR1 and CDR2 sequences are LNHDA and SQIVND (reference sequence). The CDR3 covers 15 residues. This chain's CDR3 is CASSMVSFGSYGYTF. CDR3 DNA: TGTGCCAGTAGTATGGTTTCTTTCGGGAGTTATGGCTACACCTTC.

The genes are TRBV12-3 or TRBV12-4 and TRBJ2-7, with unresolved D. Trimming left V 6 bases short and J 3 bases short, with 9 bases between. This CDR3 is built from 12 residues. This CDR3 reads CASSRYSYEQYF. CDR3 nucleotide sequence: TGTGCCAGCAGCCGTTATAGCTACGAGCAGTACTTC.

The rearrangement uses TRBV24-1 and TRBJ2-1; TRBD2 matches 9 bases. After removal of 2 bases from V and 2 bases from J, the junction contained 3 bases not matched to a gene. Germline loops: CDR1 KGHDR, CDR2 SFDVKD. CDR3 length: 16 residues. CDR3 loop: CATSDSWTSAYNEQFF. As DNA, the CDR3 is TGTGCCACCAGTGATTCGTGGACTAGCGCCTACAATGAGCAGTTCTTC.

The V and J genes are TRBV11-2 and TRBJ2-7; D is perhaps TRBD2 (6 bases). Germline V CDR1 and CDR2: SGHAT, FQNNGV. The CDR3 is made up of 13 amino acids. The V end was cut by 5 bases, the J end by 7 bases, with 15 bases between. CDR3 nucleotide sequence: TGTGCCAGCAGCCTCAAAGGACTACGAGAGCAGTACTTC. Amino acid sequence: CASSLKGLREQYF.